The 4 T cell receptor beta chains below all came from one sample that was sequenced in a study of blood T cell repertoires in COVID-19. Here immunoSEQ multiplex PCR was the method, and the copy in TCRdb shows in-frame clones only, minus some. The sample shows 150,000 to 200,000 clones, about 82% of them seen only once. Material: peripheral blood. The receptors were gathered from a woman aged 25 to 39 with acute or convalescent COVID-19.

The V call is TRBV30, the J call TRBJ1-6, with 9 bases matching TRBD1. This CDR3 is built from 13 residues. V was clipped by 3 bases and J by 9 bases; unmatched bases: 3. Germline CDR1 GTSNPN, CDR2 SVGIG (reference sequence). DNA of the CDR3: TGTGCCTGGAGAGACAGGGGGAGTTCACCCCTCCACTTT. It specifies CAWRDRGSSPLHF.

The chain is built from TRBV5-1 and TRBJ1-1, with D possibly matching TRBD1 (6 bases). This CDR3 region has 15 residues. Germline values: CDR1 SGHRS, CDR2 YFSETQ. Trimming cost V 0 bases and J 1 base, with 10 bases left between them. CDR3 DNA: TGCGCCAGCAGCTTGGAGGGGGTAGGGAACACTGAAGCTTTCTTT. Translated: CASSLEGVGNTEAFF.

The V gene is TRBV7-2, the J gene TRBJ1-1; D not resolved. Germline V gene sequence: CDR1 SGHTA, CDR2 FQGNSA. There are 13 residues in the CDR3. V lost 5 bases to trimming and J lost 6 bases, with 13 bases between them. Here the CDR3 reads CASSRPGRAEAFF. CDR3 nucleotide sequence: TGTGCCAGCAGCCGACCGGGGAGGGCTGAAGCTTTCTTT.

The V and J genes are TRBV4-2 and TRBJ1-6; no definite D call. The V end was cut by 0 bases, the J end by 5 bases, with 8 bases between. The CDR3 extends over 15 amino acids. Germline-derived CDR1 and CDR2 are LGHNA and YNFKEQ. CDR3 nucleotides: TGTGCCAGCAGCCAAGAGGAACAGCATAATTCACCCCTCCACTTT. This codes for CASSQEEQHNSPLHF.